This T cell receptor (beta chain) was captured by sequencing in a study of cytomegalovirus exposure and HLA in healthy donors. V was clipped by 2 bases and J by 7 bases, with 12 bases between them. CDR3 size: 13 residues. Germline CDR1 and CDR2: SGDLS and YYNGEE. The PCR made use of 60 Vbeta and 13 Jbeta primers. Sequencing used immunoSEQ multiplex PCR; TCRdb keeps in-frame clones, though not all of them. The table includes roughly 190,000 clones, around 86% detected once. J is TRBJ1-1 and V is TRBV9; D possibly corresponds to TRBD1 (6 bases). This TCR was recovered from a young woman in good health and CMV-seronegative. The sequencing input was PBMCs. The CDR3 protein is CASSVREGGEAFF. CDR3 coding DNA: TGTGCCAGCAGCGTCAGGGAAGGGGGTGAAGCTTTCTTT.